These T cell receptor beta chains were read from a single sample in a study of T cell responses to AZD1222 COVID-19 vaccine. Clones were sequenced by immunoSEQ multiplex PCR, and TCRdb holds only the in-frame ones, with some missing. The sample includes about 110,000 clones, roughly 87% seen only once; the top ten take around 4.8%. This specimen consisted of peripheral blood, obtained on day 0 of AZD1222 vaccination. These receptors all come from an adult in good health. The conserved cysteine and the conserved F or W are not part of the CDR3 here. Fields, in order: V gene, clone size, CDR3 protein. Clone size is given for some rows only: seen once, a few or many times, or a class if the clone is expanded.

>TRBV5-1|.
ASSLTGPQPQH
>TRBV18|.
ASSPGSFTLYGYT
>TRBV18|.
ASSRDNANTGELF
>TRBV13|.
ASSRGVNSNQPQH
>TRBV6-5|.
ASSRSRGQPQH
>TRBV5-1|.
ASSLGGLAPDTQY
>TRBV19|.
ASSIGGGTGELF
>TRBV24-1|.
ATSDFGVDGYT
>TRBV7-2|.
ASSLTREQGQY
>TRBV7-2|.
ASSLGGLRGYT
>TRBV6-5|.
ASTRDRSRRLF
>TRBV5-4|.
ASSENFKVYGYT
>TRBV10-3|few
AISEVSPGYGYT
>TRBV20-1|.
SASTGNEQY
>TRBV6-5|.
ASAAEGAGNTIY
>TRBV6-5|.
ASRGGLAGNNEQF
>TRBV4-2|.
ASSQSVLAGHTQY
>TRBV7-9|.
ASSRTGAEPQH
>TRBV28|.
ASSLQGGNSPLH
>TRBV27|.
ASSFSTLGDEKLF
>TRBV10-3|.
AISRTGQNYEQY
>TRBV5-5|.
ASSRGLAEETQY
>TRBV19|.
ASSIMASGSPGANVLT
>TRBV27|.
ASSHYQGADEQY
>TRBV19|.
ASSINPLGVNTEAF
>TRBV5-8|few
ASSRKELPQH
>TRBV2|once
ASSEYRGTEAF
>TRBV5-4|.
ASSLSYKLSGRAGDNEQF
>TRBV4-3|.
ASSQADRANSPLH
>TRBV18|.
ASSPTGFQPQH
>TRBV2|.
ASSEVLGQGQETQY
>TRBV11-2|.
ASSPGIAVPGYNSPLH
>TRBV30|.
AWSRQIHGEQY
>TRBV2|.
ASSGTSGGTDTQY
>TRBV30|.
AWSVQISTGELF
>TRBV2|.
ASSRGGLTDTQY